This T cell receptor (beta chain) was found in a study of cytomegalovirus exposure and HLA in healthy donors. The PCR employed 60 Vbeta primers together with 13 Jbeta primers. Only in-frame clones appear in the TCRdb table, and some are missing; sequencing was by immunoSEQ multiplex PCR. In the table there are roughly 250,000 clones, about 80% of which are singletons. The CDR3 covers 15 residues. V lost 2 bases and J lost 8; bases outside the gene matches: 9. Per germline, CDR1 SGHVS and CDR2 FQNEAQ. The sample taken for sequencing was PBMCs. The TCR comes from a girl under 10 years old in good health and CMV-seronegative. The chain recombines TRBV7-8 with TRBJ1-2; 9 nucleotides align to TRBD1. The CDR3 protein is CASSLRTGTGNGYTF. The CDR3 nucleotides are TGTGCCAGCAGCTTAAGAACCGGGACAGGGAACGGCTACACCTTC.